This T cell receptor (beta chain) was found in a study of CXCR3-negative and CXCR3-positive naive CD8 T cells. The wider study: The dataset comprises roughly 140 million TRB reads in total, with about 1.5 +/- 0.3 million reads per library. Study-level findings and limits: CXCR3 expression partially decreased after cryopreservation; most assays used fresh PBMCs. Diversity in memory CD8+ cells fell much lower than the comparably high levels seen in both naive subsets.

CDR3 length equals 13 residues. Per germline, CDR1 ENHRY and CDR2 SYGVKD. 5' RACE with UMI labels generated the TRB cDNA libraries. TCRdb reprocessed the 5' RACE reads and keeps a single row for each CDR3 protein, giving no DNA. The ten most abundant clones cover about 14% of a sample with about 38,000 distinct CDR3 sequences. Sorting was done in triplicate for each CD8+ T cell subset (300,000 cells each). About this clonotype itself: Its antigen remains unknown.

The receptor comes from a human donor in good health. Some clones in this sample may be carry-over from other donors' samples. V is TRBV10-3 and J is TRBJ2-3. The sample taken for sequencing was memory CD8+ T cells from blood. CDR3 sequence reads: CAIREPDTDTQYF.